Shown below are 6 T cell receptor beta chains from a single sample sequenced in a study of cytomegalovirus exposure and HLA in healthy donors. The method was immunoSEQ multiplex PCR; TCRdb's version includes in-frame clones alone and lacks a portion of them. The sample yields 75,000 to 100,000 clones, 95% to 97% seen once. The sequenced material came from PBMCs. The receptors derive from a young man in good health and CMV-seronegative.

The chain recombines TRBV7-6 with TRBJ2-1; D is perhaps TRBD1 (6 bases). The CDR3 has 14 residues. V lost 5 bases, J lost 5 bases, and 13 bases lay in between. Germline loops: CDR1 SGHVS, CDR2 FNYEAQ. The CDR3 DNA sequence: TGTGCCAGCAGCCCGGGACAAATAGACAATGAGCAGTTCTTC. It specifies CASSPGQIDNEQFF.

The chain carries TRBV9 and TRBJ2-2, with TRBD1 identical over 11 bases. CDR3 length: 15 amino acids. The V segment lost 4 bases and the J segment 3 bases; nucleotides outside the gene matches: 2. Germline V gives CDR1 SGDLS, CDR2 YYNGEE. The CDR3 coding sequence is TGTGCCAGCAGCAAGGGACAGGGGGACACCGGGGAGCTGTTTTTT. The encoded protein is CASSKGQGDTGELFF.

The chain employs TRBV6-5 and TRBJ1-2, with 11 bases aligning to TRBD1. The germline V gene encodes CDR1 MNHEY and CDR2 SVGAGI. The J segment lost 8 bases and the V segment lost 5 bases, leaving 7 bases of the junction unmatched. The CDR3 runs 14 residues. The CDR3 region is CASSPRGQGEGYTF. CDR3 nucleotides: TGTGCCAGCAGTCCCCGGGGACAGGGGGAAGGCTACACCTTC.

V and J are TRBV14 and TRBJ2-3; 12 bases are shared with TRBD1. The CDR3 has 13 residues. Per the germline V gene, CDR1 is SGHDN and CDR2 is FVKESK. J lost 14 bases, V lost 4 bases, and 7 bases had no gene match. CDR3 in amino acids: CASSRYRDRGRYF. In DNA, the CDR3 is TGTGCCAGCAGCCGCTACCGGGACAGGGGGCGGTATTTT.

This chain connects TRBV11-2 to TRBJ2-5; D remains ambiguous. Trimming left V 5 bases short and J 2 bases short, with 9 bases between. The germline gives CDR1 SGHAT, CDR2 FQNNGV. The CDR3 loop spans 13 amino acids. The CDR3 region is CASSPWSQETQYF. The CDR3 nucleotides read TGTGCCAGCAGCCCCTGGAGTCAAGAGACCCAGTACTTC.

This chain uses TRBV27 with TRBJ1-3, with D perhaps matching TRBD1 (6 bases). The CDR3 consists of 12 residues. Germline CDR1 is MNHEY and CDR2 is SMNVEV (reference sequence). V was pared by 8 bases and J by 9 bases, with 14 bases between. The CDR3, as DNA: TGTGCCAGCGGTACCGCCAGGGGCACCATATATTTT. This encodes CASGTARGTIYF.